This T cell receptor beta chain stems from a study of blood T cell repertoires in COVID-19. Generated by immunoSEQ multiplex PCR, the TCRdb table keeps only in-frame clones and is missing some. The repertoire holds hundreds of thousands of clones, 80% to 90% seen once, with 0.95% to 1.1% in the top ten. V lost 6 bases to trimming and J lost 8 bases, with 15 bases between them. CDR3 size: 13 residues. CDR1 is SGHRS and CDR2 is YFSETQ in the germline V gene. The V and J genes are TRBV5-1 and TRBJ1-3; tentative D call: TRBD1 (5 bases). The source of this sequence is a man aged 18 to 30 who had recovered from COVID-19. Material for sequencing was PBMCs or T cells enriched from blood (not recorded which). CDR3 nucleotides: TGCGCCAGCACCTCGCAGGGTGACGACACCATATATTTT. Amino acids: CASTSQGDDTIYF.